Each of the 5 T cell receptor beta chains below was sequenced from the same sample in a study of OX40 agonist ivuxolimab in advanced cancers. Repertoires were generated with immunoSEQ multiplex PCR, while TCRdb's copy carries only in-frame clones and drops some. The data hold some 39,000 clones, with around 87% observed a single time. Specimen: CD4+ or CD8+ T cells sorted from blood, collected in a trial of the OX40 agonist ivuxolimab. These receptors originate from an adult with an advanced solid tumor such as melanoma, head and neck, liver or kidney cancer.

The gene calls are TRBV10-3 and TRBJ2-1; possible D gene TRBD1, 5 bases. Trimming cost V 0 bases and J 6 bases, with 6 bases left between them. This CDR3 contains 13 residues. Germline V CDR1 and CDR2: ENHRY, SYGVKD. Written as DNA, the CDR3 is TGTGCCATCAGTGAGTCAGGGGTCAATGAGCAGTTCTTC. Translated: CAISESGVNEQFF.

This sequence joins TRBV18 and TRBJ1-2; D perhaps matches TRBD1 (5 bases). The ends were cut back, 2 bases at V and 4 bases at J, with 17 bases in the middle. Germline CDR1 KGHSH, CDR2 LQKENI. The CDR3 extends over 16 amino acids. The CDR3 spells CASSPIDSQVSYGYTF. CDR3 bases: TGTGCCAGCTCACCAATTGACTCACAGGTTTCCTATGGCTACACCTTC.

This clone was seen more than once but under ten times. The CDR3 DNA reads TGTGCCAGCTCCGCGCTTAGAACGGGACCGTCGGATACGCAGTATTTT. This encodes CASSALRTGPSDTQYF. The chain employs TRBV6-6 and TRBJ2-3; the D call may be TRBD1 or TRBD2 (5 bases each). Trimming pared 8 bases from V and 6 bases from J, leaving 24 bases between. CDR1 is MNHNY and CDR2 is SVGAGI in the germline V gene (reference sequence). The CDR3 runs to 16 residues.

About this clone: Germline and junction disagree at one end, which may indicate a read error. The gene calls are TRBV7-9 and TRBJ2-5, with D perhaps matching TRBD2 (5 bases). This CDR3 contains 16 residues. Germline CDR1 reads SEHNR; CDR2 reads FQNEAQ (reference sequence). The CDR3 DNA sequence: TGTGCCGGCAGTACGGGATTCCAAGGCGTTGGGAAGACCCAGTACTTC. Its translation: CAGSTGFQGVGKTQYF. The variable domain in full, completed from reference TRBV7-9 and TRBJ2-5, reads DTGVSQNPRHKITKRGQNVTFRCDPISEHNRLYWYRQTLGQGPEFLTYFQNEAQLEKSRLLSDRFSAERPKGSFSTLEIQRTEQGDSAMYLCAGSTGFQGVGKTQYFGPGTRLLVL.

The table lists this clone with a few counts. The chain carries TRBV6-6 and TRBJ1-1; 7 bases are shared with TRBD1. The CDR3 length is 12 residues. CDR1 and CDR2 from the germline V gene are MNHNY and SVGAGI (reference sequence). V lost 2 bases to trimming and J lost 7 bases; unmatched junction nucleotides: 1. DNA for the CDR3: TGTGCCAGCAGTTACCGACAGGGTGAAGCTTTCTTT. As protein: CASSYRQGEAFF.